This T cell receptor beta chain was retrieved from a study of a mutant IDH1 vaccine in newly diagnosed glioma (dated by TCRdb to the early 2020s). The study in broad terms: Patients were given eight vaccinations, in weeks 1, 3, 5, 7, 11, 15, 19 and 23, which matched visits V03 through V10. Vaccination started 4-6 weeks after radiotherapy alone, or was given together with temozolomide cycles in the groups whose treatment included chemotherapy. Of the roughly 34 treated patients, approximately 60% were male and around 40% were female, and a mean age of about 37 years was recorded. Prior to enrollment, patients had been given standard therapy consisting of radiotherapy alone, temozolomide alone, or radiochemotherapy with temozolomide, with the combination given to most patients. Six visits were used for peripheral blood collection: V03 (baseline), V05, V07, V10, V12 and V13. For exploratory analyses, fewer than 30 treated patients had longitudinal TCRB deep sequencing done wherever samples were available. Study-wide findings and limitations: Pseudoprogression seemed to be unrelated to changes in the top peripheral T cell clonotypes found by TCRB sequencing. Availability determined which PBMC samples were chosen for TCRB deep sequencing. Immune responses induced by the vaccine were seen in approximately 93% of patients across multiple MHC alleles. The authors stated that sample limitations prevented analyses of patient blood samples from being reproduced.

Comments on this clone: Its antigen is still unknown. No base quality information exists; no much larger clone differs at one position.

Receptors were amplified or captured by the immunoSEQ multiplex PCR assay. Rearranged TCR beta chain sequences were amplified using the hsTCRB Kit according to the manufacturer's protocol. An Illumina MiSeq was used to sequence the TCRB libraries. As for the original processing: The proprietary platform of the kit vendor was used for demultiplexing, trimming and gene mapping. Imported from immuneACCESS, the table was reduced by TCRdb to in-frame sequences with V and J called. These copies leave out some clones; in studies compared against another copy, an unresolved V gene accounts for under half, and the cause of the remainder is not known. The V and J calls and clone size come from that table; D and trimming were worked out from the DNA. Counted in this sample were 55,000 to 70,000 clones; approximately 89% of them appeared once. The ten most abundant clones make up roughly 1.9% of the sample.

Sample time point, as interpreted from the label and publication: week 11, during vaccination. Each vaccine dose, consisting of 300 ug of a 20-mer mutant IDH1 peptide in Montanide, was administered subcutaneously with topical imiquimod. Newly diagnosed WHO grade 3 or 4 IDH1-mutant astrocytomas showing loss of nuclear ATRX were present in the donors. The samples were drawn from NOA16, a multicentre, single-arm, open-label phase I trial in Germany that tested a mutant IDH1 peptide vaccine in humans for the first time. Genomic DNA for TCRB sequencing was extracted from EDTA blood using the DNeasy Blood and Tissue Kit. The sequencing here drew on PBMCs, taken from a glioma patient whose treatment included an IDH1 peptide vaccine. The receptor was isolated from a man aged 35 to 55 with glioma.

The bases are TGTGCCAGCAGCTTTCCCAATCTAGAGACTAGCGGGGCTTCCTACGAGCAGTACTTC. This codes for CASSFPNLETSGASYEQYF. The rearrangement combines TRBV7-3 with TRBJ2-7; 11 bases in the middle match TRBD2. From the cysteine through the phenylalanine, the CDR3 covers 19 amino acids. The read is trimmed to its CDR3 DNA, 57 bases read in frame from base 1. The junction shows trimming of 3 bases on V and 1 base on J, and the gene matches do not reach 14 bases of it. As encoded in the germline V gene, CDR1 is SGHTA while CDR2 is FQGTGA.